This TCR beta chain was profiled in a study of blood T cell repertoires in COVID-19. This clone showed up just once. CDR3 size: 16 residues. Trimming shortened V by 5 bases and J by 1 base, and 17 bases separated the two germline ends. The germline V gene has CDR1 SGHTA and CDR2 FQGNSA. Some clones are missing from TCRdb's copy, which holds only in-frame ones; the method was immunoSEQ multiplex PCR. The sample shows under 300,000 clones, over 75% of them seen only once. The rearrangement uses TRBV7-2 and TRBJ1-2, with TRBD1 as a possible D gene (6 bases). Material: peripheral blood. This clonotype was obtained from a woman aged 40-49 years who had recovered from COVID-19. DNA of the CDR3: TGTGCCAGCAGCCCCTGGGGGCGGACGGATAACTATGGCTACACCTTC. Its protein product is CASSPWGRTDNYGYTF.